These 11 T cell receptor beta chains were sequenced from one sample in a study of shared clonotypes between healthy human individuals. Sequenced by immunoSEQ multiplex PCR; TCRdb stores in-frame clones only, minus some. Seen here are over 850,000 clones, approximately 80% observed once, and the top ten hold around 0.6%. The material sequenced was memory CD4+ T cells from PBMCs. Subset indicated: CD45RA-negative fraction. These receptors came from a man aged 18 to 29 in good health. Some clones in this sample may be carry-over from other donors' samples.

The chain combines TRBV6-6 with TRBJ2-7; the D call may be TRBD1 or TRBD2 (5 bases each). The CDR3 extends over 15 amino acids. The V gene's germline CDR1 is MNHNY and CDR2 SVGAGI (reference sequence). Trimming removed 6 bases from V and 2 bases from J, with 17 bases in between. CDR3 sequence reads: CASSYAGTDAYEQYF. Written as DNA, the CDR3 is TGTGCCAGCAGCTACGCCGGGACCGATGCCTACGAGCAGTACTTC.

CDR3 amino acids: CASSPIGQSLNTEAFF. CDR3 coding DNA: TGTGCCAGCAGCCCCATCGGACAGTCATTGAACACTGAAGCTTTCTTT. The genes are TRBV6-6 and TRBJ1-1; a possible D gene is TRBD1 (6 bases). From germline, CDR1 is MNHNY and CDR2 SVGAGI (reference sequence). V dropped 6 bases and J dropped 0 bases, with 17 bases sitting between them. CDR3 length: 16 residues.

The chain combines TRBV19 with TRBJ2-2, with 10 bases matching TRBD2. Germline V gives CDR1 LNHDA, CDR2 SQIVND (reference sequence). This CDR3 has 14 amino acids. J lost 6 bases, V lost 2 bases, and 0 bases had no gene match. As DNA, the CDR3 is TGTGCCAGTAGTATACTAGCGGGAGCCGGGGAGCTGTTTTTT. This encodes CASSILAGAGELFF. The full variable domain, completed using reference TRBV19 and TRBJ2-2, is DGGITQSPKYLFRKEGQNVTLSCEQNLNHDAMYWYRQDPGQGLRLIYYSQIVNDFQKGDIAEGYSVSREKKESFPLTVTSAQKNPTAFYLCASSILAGAGELFFGEGSRLTVL.

The rearrangement joins TRBV27 to TRBJ2-7; no clear D gene. This CDR3 spans 16 amino acids. Trimming pared 4 bases from V and 1 base from J, leaving 17 bases between. Germline CDR1 reads MNHEY; CDR2 reads SMNVEV (reference sequence). The chain's CDR3 is CASSSPGGGNSYEQYF. As DNA, the CDR3 is TGTGCCAGCAGTTCCCCGGGCGGCGGAAATTCCTACGAGCAGTACTTC.

The chain joins TRBV5-1 to TRBJ2-5; 12 bases line up with TRBD2. The germline V gene has CDR1 SGHRS and CDR2 YFSETQ. This CDR3 has 16 amino acids. V dropped 0 bases and J dropped 3; count of bases not matched to a gene: 3. DNA of the CDR3: TGCGCCAGCAGCTTGGACCTAGCGGGAGGGAAAGAGACCCAGTACTTC. This sequence encodes CASSLDLAGGKETQYF. The full variable domain, its missing parts supplied by reference TRBV5-1 and TRBJ2-5, is KAGVTQTPRYLIKTRGQQVTLSCSPISGHRSVSWYQQTPGQGLQFLFEYFSETQRNKGNFPGRFSGRQFSNSRSEMNVSTLELGDSALYLCASSLDLAGGKETQYFGPGTRLLVL.

V is TRBV5-5 and J is TRBJ2-5; 8 bases map to TRBD1. Germline V gene data show CDR1 as SGHKS and CDR2 as YYEKEE (reference sequence). This CDR3 spans 12 amino acids. Trimming cost V 4 bases and J 8 bases; bases outside gene matches: 4. CDR3 sequence reads: CASSQDRDTQYF. The CDR3 nucleotides are TGTGCCAGCAGCCAGGACAGGGACACCCAGTACTTC.

V usage is TRBV27 and J usage is TRBJ2-7, with 11 bases lining up with TRBD2. Unmatched junction bases numbered 4, after V lost 6 bases and J lost 3 bases. The CDR3 is 14 residues long. Germline CDR1 and CDR2: MNHEY and SMNVEV (reference sequence). The CDR3 loop is CASSWGLADYEQYF. DNA for the CDR3: TGTGCCAGCAGCTGGGGACTAGCGGACTACGAGCAGTACTTC.

V and J are TRBV5-1 and TRBJ2-7; weak D call: TRBD1 (5 bases). The CDR3 consists of 15 residues. The germline V gene has CDR1 SGHRS and CDR2 YFSETQ. V was shortened by 5 bases and J by 0 bases, with 15 bases between the two germline ends. CDR3 nucleotide sequence: TGCGCCAGCAGTTCTGGAGTACAGGTCTCCTACGAGCAGTACTTC. It translates to CASSSGVQVSYEQYF. Full variable domain (outside the CDR3, taken from reference TRBV5-1 and TRBJ2-7): KAGVTQTPRYLIKTRGQQVTLSCSPISGHRSVSWYQQTPGQGLQFLFEYFSETQRNKGNFPGRFSGRQFSNSRSEMNVSTLELGDSALYLCASSSGVQVSYEQYFGPGTRLTVT.

The chain is built from TRBV2 and TRBJ2-6; D may be TRBD2 (6 bases). Trimming took 4 bases from V and 0 from J, leaving 19 bases between them. Germline CDR1 is SNHLY and CDR2 is FYNNEI. The CDR3 spans 19 residues. DNA of the CDR3: TGTGCCAGCAGTGTACGGAACGCGGGACGTCCCTCTGGGGCCAACGTCCTGACTTTC. It translates to CASSVRNAGRPSGANVLTF.

The chain is built from TRBV2 and TRBJ2-7; D possibly corresponds to TRBD2 (6 bases). V was trimmed by 8 bases and J by 0 bases, leaving 8 bases between them. The CDR3 loop spans 12 amino acids. Germline loops: CDR1 SNHLY, CDR2 FYNNEI. CDR3 DNA sequence: TGTGCCAGCGGGGGGAGCTCCTACGAGCAGTACTTC. Residues: CASGGSSYEQYF. Supplemented by reference TRBV2 and TRBJ2-7, the full variable domain reads EPEVTQTPSHQVTQMGQEVILRCVPISNHLYFYWYRQILGQKVEFLVSFYNNEISEKSEIFDDQFSVERPDGSNFTLKIRSTKLEDSAMYFCASGGSSYEQYFGPGTRLTVT.

The chain uses TRBV18 and TRBJ2-1; TRBD2 might be the D (6 bases). This CDR3 contains 16 residues. Deletions cut 0 bases from V and 0 bases from J, with 9 bases between. CDR1 KGHSH and CDR2 LQKENI come from the germline V gene. CDR3 sequence: CASSPPGGRSYNEQFF. CDR3 nucleotides: TGTGCCAGCTCACCACCGGGGGGTCGCTCCTACAATGAGCAGTTCTTC. The full variable domain, its missing parts supplied by reference TRBV18 and TRBJ2-1, is NAGVMQNPRHLVRRRGQEARLRCSPMKGHSHVYWYRQLPEEGLKFMVYLQKENIIDESGMPKERFSAEFPKEGPSILRIQQVVRGDSAAYFCASSPPGGRSYNEQFFGPGTRLTVL.